This paragraph covers one T cell receptor (beta chain) sequence. The template was RNA from unsorted bulk tissue. Distant lung tissue was collected more than 3 cm away from the tumor edge. Between August and November 2014, newly diagnosed, chemotherapy-naive lung cancer patients underwent thoracic surgery in China. The CDR3 consists of 12 residues. Three rounds of nested PCR, following a modified ARM-PCR protocol, produced the TCRbeta library. TCRdb ran MiXCR on the multiplex PCR reads and lists one entry per CDR3 protein. Seen here are about 75,000 distinct CDR3 sequences, 65% to 75% observed once, and the top ten hold 28%. This sample was included in a study of tumor and adjacent non-tumor tissue in lung cancer.

The rearrangement joins TRBV12-3 or TRBV12-4 to TRBJ2-2; no clear D gene. This sequence originates from a woman in her forties or fifties with non-small cell lung cancer. The sample consisted of distant non-tumor lung tissue. The CDR3 loop reads CASSLGIGELFF. For the CDR3, the DNA is TGTGCTAGTAGTCTCGGCATCGGGGAGCTGTTTTTT.